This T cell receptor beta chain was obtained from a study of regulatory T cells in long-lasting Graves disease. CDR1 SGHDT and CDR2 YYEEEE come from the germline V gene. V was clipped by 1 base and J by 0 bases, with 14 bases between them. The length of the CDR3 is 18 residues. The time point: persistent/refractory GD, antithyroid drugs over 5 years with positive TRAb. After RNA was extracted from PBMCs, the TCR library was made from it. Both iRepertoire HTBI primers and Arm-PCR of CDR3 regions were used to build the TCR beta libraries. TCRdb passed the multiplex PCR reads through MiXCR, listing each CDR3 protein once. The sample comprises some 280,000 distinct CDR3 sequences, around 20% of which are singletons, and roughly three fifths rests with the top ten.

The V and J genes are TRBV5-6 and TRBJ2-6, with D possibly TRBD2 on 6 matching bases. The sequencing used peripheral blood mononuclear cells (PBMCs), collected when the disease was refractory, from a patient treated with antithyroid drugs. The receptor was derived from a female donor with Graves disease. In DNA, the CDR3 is TGTGCCAGCAGCTTGATGGAGGGCTCCAGCTCTGGGGCCAACGTCCTGACTTTC. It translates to CASSLMEGSSSGANVLTF.